These 17 T cell receptor beta chains were all obtained from the same sample, sequenced in a study of low-dose radiotherapy and immunotherapy resistance in tumors. Documented time point: after trial treatment. Treatment described: LDRT plus nivolumab, ipilimumab, low-dose cyclophosphamide and aspirin (RACIN trial). First-strand cDNA relied on TRAV- and TRBV-specific primers spanning alpha and beta chains. Over approximately 19 PCR cycles, TCRs were amplified from a constant-region primer and V-primer adapter. TCRdb independently ran MiXCR on the reads; one entry per CDR3 protein. The table lists 30,000 or so distinct CDR3 sequences, 45% to 55% of them singletons. The sample was PBMCs, taken after low-dose radiotherapy plus immunotherapy. All receptors come from a male donor with gallbladder cancer.

The chain employs TRBV5-3 and TRBJ2-7, with D perhaps being TRBD1 or TRBD2 (5 bases each). TRBV5-3 counts as an open reading frame of uncertain function. Between the trimmed V and J ends, which lost 4 bases and 2 bases, there was a span of 16 bases. This CDR3 region has 15 residues. CDR3 nucleotides: TGTGCCAGAAGCCTGACCCACAGGAGGACCTACGAGCAGTACTTC. Translation gives CARSLTHRRTYEQYF.

Only a few counts were recorded for this clonotype. One base separates it from a far larger clone, so it is likely a read error. This chain links TRBV7-6 with TRBJ2-5; D uncertain. The V gene lost 0 bases and the J gene lost 11 bases, with 10 bases spanning the gap. This CDR3 contains 12 residues. CDR1 and CDR2 from the germline V gene are SGHVS and FNYEAQ. CDR3 nucleotide sequence: TGTGCCAGCAGCTTAGCTGTCAATGAGCAGTACTTC. This encodes CASSLAVNEQYF.

The chain has TRBV12-3 or TRBV12-4 and TRBJ2-2; D is possibly TRBD1 or TRBD2 (5 bases each). CDR3 length equals 13 residues. V lost 5 bases, J lost 3 bases, and 7 bases lay in between. The CDR3 nucleotides are TGTGCCAGCAGTAGAGGGGACACCGGGGAGCTGTTTTTT. Protein: CASSRGDTGELFF.

The V call is TRBV9, the J call TRBJ1-1, with TRBD1 matching over 7 bases. Germline V CDR1 and CDR2: SGDLS, YYNGEE. With 0 bases clipped from V and 1 base from J, the junction kept 3 bases outside the gene matches. The CDR3 extends over 15 amino acids. The chain's CDR3 is CASSVGAGGNTEAFF. CDR3 in DNA: TGTGCCAGCAGCGTAGGCGCAGGGGGGAACACTGAAGCTTTCTTT.

By frequency in the sample, this clonotype is medium-sized. This chain uses TRBV28 with TRBJ2-5; D not resolved. This CDR3 has 11 residues. Germline lookup yields CDR1 MDHEN and CDR2 SYDVKM. The germline V and J ends were trimmed by 3 bases and 10 bases, with 9 bases remaining between them. CDR3 nucleotide sequence: TGTGCCAGCAGTTTGGAGCCTTACCAGTACTTC. This codes for CASSLEPYQYF.

This clonotype occurred many times. V usage is TRBV5-6 and J usage is TRBJ2-2; 9 nucleotides match TRBD2. The CDR3 loop spans 17 amino acids. V dropped 4 bases and J dropped 1; count of bases not matched to a gene: 8. Germline CDR1 SGHDT, CDR2 YYEEEE. The CDR3 region is CASSMVVAGVNTGELFF. DNA of the CDR3: TGTGCCAGCAGCATGGTGGTAGCGGGGGTGAACACCGGGGAGCTGTTTTTT. The variable domain in full, with the rest retrieved from reference TRBV5-6 and TRBJ2-2, is DAGVTQSPTHLIKTRGQQVTLRCSPKSGHDTVSWYQQALGQGPQFIFQYYEEEERQRGNFPDRFSGHQFPNYSSELNVNALLLGDSALYLCASSMVVAGVNTGELFFGEGSRLTVL.

The chain carries TRBV5-4 and TRBJ2-3; D is uncertain. V gave up 4 bases and J gave up 0 bases, with 15 bases separating them. The CDR3 spans 16 residues. Looked up from germline, CDR1 is SGHNT and CDR2 is YYREEE (reference sequence). The CDR3 DNA is TGTGCCAGCAGCCCGCTACGCGCCTCTAGCACAGATACGCAGTATTTT. Encoded protein: CASSPLRASSTDTQYF.

This clonotype was observed a handful of times. The chain uses TRBV10-3 and TRBJ1-3; 9 nucleotides match TRBD1. Germline lookup yields CDR1 ENHRY and CDR2 SYGVKD. With V trimmed by 10 bases and J by 7 bases, 11 bases remained unmatched. The CDR3 runs 14 residues. Written as DNA, the CDR3 is TGTGCCACTGTGCAACAGGGGGCTTCGAACACCATATATTTT. This translates into CATVQQGASNTIYF.

The chain couples TRBV6-6 to TRBJ2-7; D might be TRBD1 (6 bases). The CDR3 is 14 residues long. Germline CDR1 and CDR2: MNHNY and SVGAGI (reference sequence). V was shortened by 0 bases and J by 7 bases, with 13 bases between the two germline ends. For the CDR3, the DNA is TGTGCCAGCAGTTACTCGGTGGCAGGGGATGAGCAGTACTTC. It translates to CASSYSVAGDEQYF.

With regard to this clonotype: The likely explanation is a read error, given a far larger clone one base away. The J gene is TRBJ1-4, the V gene TRBV5-8; D perhaps matches TRBD1 (6 bases). The CDR3 covers 14 residues. Germline lookup yields CDR1 SGHTS and CDR2 YDEGEE. Trimming took off 6 bases at V and 5 bases at J, with 14 bases between the two ends. DNA of the CDR3: TGTGCCAGCATCCGCAGGGGCGGAAATGAAAAACTGTTTTTT. Translating gives CASIRRGGNEKLFF. Supplemented by reference TRBV5-8 and TRBJ1-4, the full variable domain reads EAGVTQSPTHLIKTRGQQATLRCSPISGHTSVYWYQQALGLGLQFLLWYDEGEERNRGNFPPRFSGRQFPNYSSELNVNALELEDSALYLCASIRRGGNEKLFFGSGTQLSVL.

This clonotype appeared many times. This sequence joins TRBV7-9 and TRBJ2-5, with 8 bases identical to TRBD2. The germline V gene has CDR1 SEHNR and CDR2 FQNEAQ (reference sequence). The CDR3 covers 14 residues. The ends lost 1 base at V and 4 bases at J; junction bases unmatched: 2. The CDR3 loop is CASSLGGGLETQYF. The CDR3 DNA follows: TGTGCCAGCAGCTTAGGCGGGGGGCTAGAGACCCAGTACTTC.

This clonotype is termed medium-sized. The CDR3 DNA sequence: TGTGCCAGCAGTCCGCCAGGGTGGAGAGGCTACACCTTC. The encoded protein is CASSPPGWRGYTF. The chain couples TRBV27 to TRBJ1-2; D possibly corresponds to TRBD1 (5 bases). The CDR3 spans 13 residues. Between the trimmed V and J ends, which lost 5 bases and 8 bases, there was a span of 15 bases. Germline CDR1 reads MNHEY; CDR2 reads SMNVEV (reference sequence).

The chain links TRBV3-1 to TRBJ2-1, with a tentative D call TRBD2 (6 bases). Trimming pared 4 bases from V and 7 bases from J, leaving 14 bases between. CDR3 size: 14 residues. The germline V gene encodes CDR1 LGHDT and CDR2 YNNKEL (reference sequence). CDR3 loop: CASSLGSLLNEQFF. Here the CDR3 DNA reads TGTGCCAGCAGCCTCGGGAGCCTTTTGAATGAGCAGTTCTTC.

The chain has TRBV15 and TRBJ2-2; D remains ambiguous. This CDR3 is 13 amino acids long. V dropped 5 bases and J dropped 0 bases, with 4 bases sitting between them. CDR1 LNHNV and CDR2 YYDKDF come from the germline V gene (reference sequence). This CDR3 is CATSGPNTGELFF. The CDR3 DNA sequence: TGTGCCACCAGCGGGCCGAACACCGGGGAGCTGTTTTTT.

This clonotype was picked up one time. J is TRBJ2-3 and V is TRBV12-3 or TRBV12-4; D perhaps matches TRBD2 (5 bases). This CDR3 has 14 amino acids. V was trimmed by 6 bases and J by 4 bases, leaving 14 bases between them. Here the CDR3 reads CASSRLLGPDTQYF. In DNA, the CDR3 is TGTGCCAGCAGCCGTCTACTAGGCCCAGATACGCAGTATTTT.

The table lists this clonotype with many counts. The V call is TRBV20-1, the J call TRBJ2-7; 10 bases are a match to TRBD2. J gave up 4 bases and V 1 base, and 1 base lay outside the gene matches. The length of the CDR3 is 13 residues. Germline assignment: CDR1 DFQATT and CDR2 SNEGSKA (reference sequence). CDR3: CSARVAGGYEQYF. Written as DNA, the CDR3 is TGCAGTGCTAGAGTAGCGGGGGGTTACGAGCAGTACTTC.

This clonotype occurred a few times. This rearrangement joins TRBV2 to TRBJ2-7, with a possible D match to TRBD2 (5 bases). Deletions cut 5 bases from V and 7 bases from J, with 15 bases between. The CDR3 contains 13 residues. Looked up from germline, CDR1 is SNHLY and CDR2 is FYNNEI. The CDR3 is CASSTRISGEQYF. The CDR3 nucleotides read TGTGCCAGCAGTACCCGTATCTCGGGGGAGCAGTACTTC.